A selection of T cell receptor beta chains follows, all from one sample in a study of cytomegalovirus exposure and HLA in healthy donors. The protocol was immunoSEQ multiplex PCR, while the TCRdb copy is restricted to in-frame clones and leaves out a portion. The table has 240,000 or so clones, about 80% seen once. Sequencing input: PBMCs. The receptors stem from a woman aged 55-75 years in good health and CMV-seropositive. CDR3s include the opening cysteine and the closing phenylalanine or tryptophan. A D gene is named only where the DNA matches it firmly. Rows may omit the clone size; those that give it use once, few, many or a size class.

j_call: TRBJ2-1; v_call: TRBV28; clone_size: -; d_call: -; cdr3_nt: TGTGCCAGCAGTTTGGCCTTCCCCTCCGCCCAACAGTTCTTC; cdr3_aa: CASSLAFPSAQQFF
j_call: TRBJ1-1; v_call: TRBV4-1; clone_size: -; d_call: TRBD1; cdr3_nt: TGCGCCAGCAGCCAAGATGGGACAGCCACGAACACTGAAGCTTTCTTT; cdr3_aa: CASSQDGTATNTEAFF
j_call: TRBJ1-2; v_call: TRBV9; clone_size: -; d_call: -; cdr3_nt: TGTGCCAGCACACCGGGAATGACGCTCTATGGCTACACCTTC; cdr3_aa: CASTPGMTLYGYTF
j_call: TRBJ1-2; v_call: TRBV19; clone_size: -; d_call: TRBD1; cdr3_nt: TGTGCCAACGGACAGGTCTATGGCTACACCTTC; cdr3_aa: CANGQVYGYTF
j_call: TRBJ2-3; v_call: TRBV6-5; clone_size: -; d_call: -; cdr3_nt: TGTGCCAGCAGTCCCGGAGATACGCAGTATTTT; cdr3_aa: CASSPGDTQYF
j_call: TRBJ2-7; v_call: TRBV7-3; clone_size: -; d_call: -; cdr3_nt: TGTGCCAGCAGCTTAAATCCTGACAGGCATGAGCAGTACTTC; cdr3_aa: CASSLNPDRHEQYF
j_call: TRBJ2-2; v_call: TRBV9; clone_size: once; d_call: TRBD2; cdr3_nt: TGTGCCAGCAGCGTAGCTCCTAGCGGGCGCCAACTAAGAACCGGGGAGCTGTTTTTT; cdr3_aa: CASSVAPSGRQLRTGELFF
j_call: TRBJ1-1; v_call: TRBV7-9; clone_size: -; d_call: -; cdr3_nt: TGTGCCAGCAGCCCCCCCGTGAACACTGAAGCTTTCTTT; cdr3_aa: CASSPPVNTEAFF
j_call: TRBJ2-3; v_call: TRBV14; clone_size: -; d_call: -; cdr3_nt: TGTGCCAGCAGCCAAGCGGACTGGGCCTTCACAGATACGCAGTATTTT; cdr3_aa: CASSQADWAFTDTQYF
j_call: TRBJ1-4; v_call: TRBV27; clone_size: few; d_call: TRBD1; cdr3_nt: TGTGCCAGCAGCCTCGGCGGGACAGGGAATGAAAAACTGTTTTTT; cdr3_aa: CASSLGGTGNEKLFF
j_call: TRBJ2-7; v_call: TRBV5-4; clone_size: -; d_call: -; cdr3_nt: TGTGCCAGCAGCTTGAAAACAGGGTATAACGGCGAGCAGTACTTC; cdr3_aa: CASSLKTGYNGEQYF
j_call: TRBJ2-6; v_call: TRBV5-6; clone_size: -; d_call: -; cdr3_nt: TGTGCCAGCAGCGTCGGGGGCTCTGGGGCCAACGTCCTGACTTTC; cdr3_aa: CASSVGGSGANVLTF
j_call: TRBJ2-3; v_call: TRBV6-6; clone_size: -; d_call: -; cdr3_nt: TGTGCCAGCAGCTACCTGCGCGGGGGCGGAGATACGCAGTATTTT; cdr3_aa: CASSYLRGGGDTQYF
j_call: TRBJ2-3; v_call: TRBV7-2; clone_size: -; d_call: -; cdr3_nt: TGTGCCAGCAGCCCCGTGGCTCACCGCACAGATACGCAGTATTTT; cdr3_aa: CASSPVAHRTDTQYF
j_call: TRBJ2-7; v_call: TRBV28; clone_size: -; d_call: -; cdr3_nt: TGTGCCAGCAGTCCCCCCAAACAGGGCTCCTACGAGCAGTACTTC; cdr3_aa: CASSPPKQGSYEQYF